The sequence of this T cell receptor (beta chain) was determined in a study of tumor-infiltrating lymphocytes in primary liver carcinoma. Study overall: Productive TCRbeta read yields ran from roughly 3.8 to 7.5 million per sample and were similar between tissues.

cDNA specific to TCR beta was made from approximately 0.55 ug of total RNA, with a constant-region primer employed for priming. Modified slightly, ARM-PCR produced TCR beta libraries over three nested multiplex PCR rounds. MiXCR was run by TCRdb on the multiplex PCR reads, yielding one entry per CDR3 protein. This table holds almost 200,000 distinct CDR3 sequences, approximately 65% found once. In regard to this clonotype: Its antigen is unidentified. The junction differs from germline at one of its ends, possibly a read error.

Findings and caveats of the study: Overlap in tumor-adjacent and tumor-blood pairs fell below that of tumor region pairs.

The source of the blood RNA was unsorted whole blood, and germline DNA was extracted as well. None of the patients had received treatment, and all had chronic HBV infection. In advance of surgery, 3 to 4.5 milliliters of peripheral blood were collected. The sequence was obtained from a woman aged 60-70 years with primary liver carcinoma and hepatitis B virus infection. Specimen: peripheral blood.

CDR3 loop: CVSSYLPTKAFF. CDR3 DNA sequence: TGTGTCAGTAGCTACCTCCCCACTAAAGCTTTCTTT. The rearrangement links TRBV7-9 to TRBJ1-1; unclear D gene. Germline CDR1 is SEHNR and CDR2 is FQNEAQ (reference sequence). The CDR3 has 12 amino acids. Full variable domain (missing parts from reference TRBV7-9 and TRBJ1-1): DTGVSQNPRHKITKRGQNVTFRCDPISEHNRLYWYRQTLGQGPEFLTYFQNEAQLEKSRLLSDRFSAERPKGSFSTLEIQRTEQGDSAMYLCVSSYLPTKAFFGQGTRLTVV.